This T cell receptor (beta chain) was documented in a study of T-cell memory formation after mild COVID-19. V was pared by 6 bases and J by 0 bases, with 2 bases of the junction left unmatched. The CDR3 is 13 amino acids. TCRdb used MiXCR to reprocess the 5' RACE reads, holding one entry per CDR3 protein. The sample comprises 85,000 to 120,000 distinct CDR3 sequences, 9.5% to 15% of which are singletons, and around 26% rests with the top ten. This clonotype was counted a few times. The sample consisted of PBMCs or a T cell subset sorted from them (not recorded which). The TCR originated in an adult woman who had mild COVID-19 (a few samples of this study predate the infection). Cell type and time point are not known. The J gene is TRBJ2-7, the V gene TRBV12-3 or TRBV12-4; 7 bases are a match to TRBD1. This CDR3 reads CASRGQDSYEQYF. Here the CDR3 DNA reads TGTGCCAGCAGAGGACAGGACTCCTACGAGCAGTACTTC.